This TCR beta chain was sequenced for a study of long-term antiretroviral therapy in people with HIV. Regarding the study as a whole: Spans of CDR3 length were tighter for HIV repertoires than for controls.

On this clone: Antigen: not known.

This CDR3 is built from 16 residues. The germline gives CDR1 SGHAT, CDR2 FQNNGV. V was pared by 2 bases and J by 2 bases, with 14 bases between. Researchers ran immunoSEQ v3.0 at survey level. Some clones are missing from TCRdb's copy, which holds only in-frame ones; the method was immunoSEQ multiplex PCR. The sample includes roughly 33,000 clones, about three quarters seen only once; the top ten take around 7.4%. J is TRBJ2-3 and V is TRBV11-2, with D perhaps matching TRBD1 (6 bases). This TCR derives from a woman in her forties or fifties with HIV. This specimen was unsorted PBMCs, taken 2 years after starting antiretroviral therapy. As DNA, the CDR3 is TGTGCCAGCAGCTTATATATGGCAGGGGTCACAGATACGCAGTATTTT. As protein: CASSLYMAGVTDTQYF.